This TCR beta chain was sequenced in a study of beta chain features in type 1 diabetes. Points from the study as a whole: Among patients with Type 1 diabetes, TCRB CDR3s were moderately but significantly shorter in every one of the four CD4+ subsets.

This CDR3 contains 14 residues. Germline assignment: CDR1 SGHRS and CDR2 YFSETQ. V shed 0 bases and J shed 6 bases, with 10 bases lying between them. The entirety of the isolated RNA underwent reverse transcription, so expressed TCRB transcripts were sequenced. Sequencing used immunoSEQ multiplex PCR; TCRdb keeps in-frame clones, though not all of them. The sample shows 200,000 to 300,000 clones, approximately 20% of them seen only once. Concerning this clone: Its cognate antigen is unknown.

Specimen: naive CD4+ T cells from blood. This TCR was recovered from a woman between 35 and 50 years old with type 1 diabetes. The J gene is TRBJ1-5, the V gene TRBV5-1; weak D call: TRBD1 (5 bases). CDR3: CASSLDGAGQPQHF. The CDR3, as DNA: TGCGCCAGCAGCTTGGATGGGGCTGGTCAGCCCCAGCATTTT.